The TCR beta chain described here comes from a study of OX40 agonist ivuxolimab in advanced cancers. Study at large: Three individuals attained partial responses, comprising one hepatocellular carcinoma case and two cutaneous melanoma cases.

Sequencing was performed with immunoSEQ multiplex PCR; in TCRdb, only in-frame clones are kept and a portion is missing. The sample has tens of thousands of clones, 89% seen once. Per germline, CDR1 GTSNPN and CDR2 SVGIG (reference sequence). The CDR3 has 16 amino acids. J lost 0 bases, V lost 2 bases, and 9 bases had no gene match. Broader study findings: In CD8+ T cells, expanded clones were on average more numerous than in CD4+. Antigen specificity remained undetermined for the expanded peripheral T cells.

Regarding this clone: The antigen remains unidentified.

It was autoimmune disease history or systemic immunosuppression that excluded patients. The specimen comprised CD4+ or CD8+ T cells sorted from blood, sampled in a trial of the OX40 agonist ivuxolimab. The V and J genes are TRBV30 and TRBJ1-1, with 7 bases lining up with TRBD1. The sequence was collected from an adult with an advanced solid tumor such as melanoma, head and neck, liver or kidney cancer. The CDR3, as DNA: TGTGCCTGGAGTAGGGGGCGAGAGGGAATGAACACTGAAGCTTTCTTT. It translates to CAWSRGREGMNTEAFF.